This paragraph reports one TCR beta chain. The repertoire was sequenced with immunoSEQ multiplex PCR; TCRdb's copy has only in-frame clones and lacks some. The sample has 55,000 to 75,000 clones; around 92% are singletons. The data derive from a study of technical replicates of blood from several donors. The CDR3 has 13 amino acids. V lost 5 bases, J lost 2 bases, and 9 bases lay in between. Looked up from germline, CDR1 is SGHDT and CDR2 is YYEEEE. This receptor was taken from a human donor in good health. Some clones in this sample may be carry-over from other donors' samples. The chain joins TRBV5-6 to TRBJ2-3; possible D gene TRBD1, 6 bases. The sample taken for sequencing was PBMCs. CDR3 coding DNA: TGTGCCAGCAGTGGGGGCTACACAGATACGCAGTATTTT. It encodes CASSGGYTDTQYF.